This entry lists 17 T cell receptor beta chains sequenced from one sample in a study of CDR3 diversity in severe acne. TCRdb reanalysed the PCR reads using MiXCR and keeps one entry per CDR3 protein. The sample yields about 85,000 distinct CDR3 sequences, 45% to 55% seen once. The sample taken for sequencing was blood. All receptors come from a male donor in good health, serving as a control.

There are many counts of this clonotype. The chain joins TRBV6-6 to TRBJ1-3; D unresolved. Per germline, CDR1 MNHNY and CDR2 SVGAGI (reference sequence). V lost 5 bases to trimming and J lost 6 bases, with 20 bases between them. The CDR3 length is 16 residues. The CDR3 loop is CASSLTSTIPENTIYF. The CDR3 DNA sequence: TGTGCCAGCAGTCTCACTAGCACGATCCCAGAAAACACCATATATTTT.

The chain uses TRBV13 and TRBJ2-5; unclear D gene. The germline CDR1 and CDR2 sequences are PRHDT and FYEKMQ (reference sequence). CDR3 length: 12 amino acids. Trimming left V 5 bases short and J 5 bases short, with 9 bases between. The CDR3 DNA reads TGTGCCAGCAGCGCCTCTCTGGAGACCCAGTACTTC. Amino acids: CASSASLETQYF. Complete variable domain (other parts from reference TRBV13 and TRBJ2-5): AAGVIQSPRHLIKEKRETATLKCYPIPRHDTVYWYQQGPGQDPQFLISFYEKMQSDKGSIPDRFSAQQFSDYHSELNMSSLELGDSALYFCASSASLETQYFGPGTRLLVL.

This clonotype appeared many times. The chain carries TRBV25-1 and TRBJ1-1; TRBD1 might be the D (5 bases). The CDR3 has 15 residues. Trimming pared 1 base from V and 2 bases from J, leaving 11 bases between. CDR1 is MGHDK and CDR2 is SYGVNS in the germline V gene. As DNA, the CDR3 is TGTGCCAGCAGTGAATTACAGGATCTTAACACTGAAGCTTTCTTT. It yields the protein CASSELQDLNTEAFF. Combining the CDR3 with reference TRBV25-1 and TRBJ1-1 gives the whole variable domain EADIYQTPRYLVIGTGKKITLECSQTMGHDKMYWYQQDPGMELHLIHYSYGVNSTEKGDLSSESTVSRIRTEHFPLTLESARPSHTSQYLCASSELQDLNTEAFFGQGTRLTVV.

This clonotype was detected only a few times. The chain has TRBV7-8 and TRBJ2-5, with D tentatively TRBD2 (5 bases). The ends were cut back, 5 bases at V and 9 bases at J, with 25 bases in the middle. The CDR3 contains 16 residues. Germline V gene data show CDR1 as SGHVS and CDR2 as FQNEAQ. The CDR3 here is CASSQLRASRLVAQYF. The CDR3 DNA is TGTGCCAGCAGCCAGCTTCGGGCTAGCAGACTTGTGGCCCAGTACTTC.

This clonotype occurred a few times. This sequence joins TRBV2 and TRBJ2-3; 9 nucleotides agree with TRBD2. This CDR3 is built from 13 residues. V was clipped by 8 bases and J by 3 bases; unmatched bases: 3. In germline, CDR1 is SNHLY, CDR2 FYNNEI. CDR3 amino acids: CASAGGRTDTQYF. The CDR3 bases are TGTGCCAGCGCGGGAGGGCGAACAGATACGCAGTATTTT.

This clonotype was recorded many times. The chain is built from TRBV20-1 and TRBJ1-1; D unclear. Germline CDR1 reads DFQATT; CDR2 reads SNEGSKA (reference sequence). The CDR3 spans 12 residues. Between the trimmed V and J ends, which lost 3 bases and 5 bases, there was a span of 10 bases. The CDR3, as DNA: TGCAGTGCTAGGTGGGTTGGTACTGAAGCTTTCTTT. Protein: CSARWVGTEAFF.

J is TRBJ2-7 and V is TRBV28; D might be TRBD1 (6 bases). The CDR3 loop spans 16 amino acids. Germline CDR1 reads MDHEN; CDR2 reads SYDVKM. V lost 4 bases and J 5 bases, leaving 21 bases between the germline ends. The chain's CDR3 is CASSSYSGAGGDEQYF. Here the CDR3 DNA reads TGTGCCAGCAGTTCCTATTCAGGGGCTGGGGGCGACGAGCAGTACTTC.

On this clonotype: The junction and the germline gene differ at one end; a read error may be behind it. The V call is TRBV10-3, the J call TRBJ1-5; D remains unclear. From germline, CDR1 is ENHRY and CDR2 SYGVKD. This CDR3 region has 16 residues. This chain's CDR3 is CASSEAWAARYQPQHF. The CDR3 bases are TGTGCCAGCAGTGAAGCTTGGGCGGCGCGCTATCAGCCCCAGCATTTT.

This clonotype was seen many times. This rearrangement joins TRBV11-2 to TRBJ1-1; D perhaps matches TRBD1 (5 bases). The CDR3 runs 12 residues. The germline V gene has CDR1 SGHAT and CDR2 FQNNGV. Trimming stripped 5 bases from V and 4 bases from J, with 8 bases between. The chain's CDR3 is CASSTRGTEAFF. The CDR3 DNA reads TGTGCCAGCAGCACTAGGGGCACTGAAGCTTTCTTT.

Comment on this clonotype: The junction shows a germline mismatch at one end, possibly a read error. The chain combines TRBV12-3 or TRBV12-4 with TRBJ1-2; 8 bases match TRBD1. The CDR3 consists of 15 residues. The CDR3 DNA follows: TGTACCAGCAGCGCACAGGGGGGGAGGATATATGGCTACACCTTC. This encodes CTSSAQGGRIYGYTF.

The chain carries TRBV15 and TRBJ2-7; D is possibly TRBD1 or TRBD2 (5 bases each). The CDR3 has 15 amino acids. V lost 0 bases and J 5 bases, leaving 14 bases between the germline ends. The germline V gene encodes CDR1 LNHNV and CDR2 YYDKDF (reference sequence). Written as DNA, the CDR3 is TGTGCCACCAGCAGAGATCGGGGTGGGGGACACGAGCAGTACTTC. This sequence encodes CATSRDRGGGHEQYF.

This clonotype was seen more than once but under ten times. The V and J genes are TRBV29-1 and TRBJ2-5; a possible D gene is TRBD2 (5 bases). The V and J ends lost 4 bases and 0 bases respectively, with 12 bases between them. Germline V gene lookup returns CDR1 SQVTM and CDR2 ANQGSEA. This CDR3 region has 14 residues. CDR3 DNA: TGCAGCGTTGTTGGCGGGCTGTACCAAGAGACCCAGTACTTC. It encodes CSVVGGLYQETQYF.

CDR3 in amino acids: CASSTGDGYGYTF. The CDR3 coding sequence is TGTGCCAGCAGTACAGGGGACGGCTATGGCTACACCTTC. V usage is TRBV6-2 or TRBV6-3 and J usage is TRBJ1-2, with 7 bases identical to TRBD1. With V trimmed by 5 bases and J by 4 bases, 4 bases remained unmatched. Germline CDR1 is MNHEY and CDR2 is SVGEGT. This CDR3 has 13 amino acids.

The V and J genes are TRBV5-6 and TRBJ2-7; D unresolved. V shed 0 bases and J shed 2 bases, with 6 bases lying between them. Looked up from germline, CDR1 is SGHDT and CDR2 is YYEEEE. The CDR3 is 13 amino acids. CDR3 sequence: CASSLAVPYEQYF. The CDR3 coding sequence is TGTGCCAGCAGCTTGGCGGTCCCCTACGAGCAGTACTTC.

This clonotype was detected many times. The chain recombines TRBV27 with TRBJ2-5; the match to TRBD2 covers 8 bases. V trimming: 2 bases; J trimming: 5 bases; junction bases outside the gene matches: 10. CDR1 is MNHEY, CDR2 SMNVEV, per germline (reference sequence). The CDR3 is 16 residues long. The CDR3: CASSLTSGSLMETQYF. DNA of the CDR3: TGTGCCAGCAGTTTAACCAGCGGGAGTTTAATGGAGACCCAGTACTTC.

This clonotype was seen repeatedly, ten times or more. CDR3 DNA sequence: TGTGCCTGGAGTGTAGACAGGGCACCTTCTGCAAATCAGCCCCAGCATTTT. As protein: CAWSVDRAPSANQPQHF. The V call is TRBV30, the J call TRBJ1-5; 7 bases line up with TRBD1. The CDR3 contains 17 residues. Germline CDR1 and CDR2: GTSNPN and SVGIG (reference sequence). The V gene end was trimmed by 0 bases and the J gene end by 4 bases; junction bases not matched to a gene: 12.

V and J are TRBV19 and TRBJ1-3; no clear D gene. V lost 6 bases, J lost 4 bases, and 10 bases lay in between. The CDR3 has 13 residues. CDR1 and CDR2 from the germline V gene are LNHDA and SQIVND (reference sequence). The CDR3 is CASSYGPGNTIYF. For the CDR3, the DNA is TGTGCCAGTAGCTATGGGCCCGGAAACACCATATATTTT.